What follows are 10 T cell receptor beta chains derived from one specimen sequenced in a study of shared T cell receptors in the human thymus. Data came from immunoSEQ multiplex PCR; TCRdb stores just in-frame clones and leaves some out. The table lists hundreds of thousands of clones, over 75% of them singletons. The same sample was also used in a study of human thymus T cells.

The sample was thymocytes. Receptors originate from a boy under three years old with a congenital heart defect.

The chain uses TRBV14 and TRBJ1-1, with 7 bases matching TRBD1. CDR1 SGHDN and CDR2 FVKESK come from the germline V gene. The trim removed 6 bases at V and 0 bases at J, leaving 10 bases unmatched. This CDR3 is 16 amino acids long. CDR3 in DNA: TGTGCCAGCAGTCACTCGGACAGGCCTATGAACACTGAAGCTTTCTTT. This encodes CASSHSDRPMNTEAFF.

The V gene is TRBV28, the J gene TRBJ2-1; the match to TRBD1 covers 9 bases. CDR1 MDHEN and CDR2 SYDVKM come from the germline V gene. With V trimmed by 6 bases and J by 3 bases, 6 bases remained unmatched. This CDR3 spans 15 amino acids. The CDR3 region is CASRPRTGVYNEQFF. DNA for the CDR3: TGTGCCAGCAGGCCTAGGACAGGGGTCTACAATGAGCAGTTCTTC.

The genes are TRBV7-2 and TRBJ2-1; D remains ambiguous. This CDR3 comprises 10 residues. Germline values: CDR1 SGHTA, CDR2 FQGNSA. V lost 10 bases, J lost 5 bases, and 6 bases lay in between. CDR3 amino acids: CAINNNEQFF. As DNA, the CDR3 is TGTGCCATCAACAACAATGAGCAGTTCTTC. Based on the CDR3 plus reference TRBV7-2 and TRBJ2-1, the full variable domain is GAGVSQSPSNKVTEKGKDVELRCDPISGHTALYWYRQSLGQGLEFLIYFQGNSAPDKSGLPSDRFSAERTGGSVSTLTIQRTQQEDSAVYLCAINNNEQFFGPGTRLTVL.

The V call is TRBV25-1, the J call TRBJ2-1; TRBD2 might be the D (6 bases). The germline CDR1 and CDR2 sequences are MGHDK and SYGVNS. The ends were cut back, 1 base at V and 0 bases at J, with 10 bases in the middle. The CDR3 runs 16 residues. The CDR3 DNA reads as TGTGCCAGCAGTGAATTTGCGGGACGCTCCTACAATGAGCAGTTCTTC. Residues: CASSEFAGRSYNEQFF.

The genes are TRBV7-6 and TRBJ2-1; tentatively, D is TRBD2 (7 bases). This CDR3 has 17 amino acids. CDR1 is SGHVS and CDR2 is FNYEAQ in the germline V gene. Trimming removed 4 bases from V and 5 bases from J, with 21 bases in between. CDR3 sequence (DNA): TGTGCCAGCAGCTGCGAGGGAGGGGGGGAGGGAGACAATGAGCAGTTCTTC. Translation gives CASSCEGGGEGDNEQFF.

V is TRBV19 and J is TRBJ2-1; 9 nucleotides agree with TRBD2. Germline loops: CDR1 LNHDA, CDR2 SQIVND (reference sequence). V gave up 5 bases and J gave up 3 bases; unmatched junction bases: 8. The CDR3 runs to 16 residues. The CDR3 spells CASSPGTSPVYNEQFF. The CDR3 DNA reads TGTGCCAGTAGTCCTGGGACTAGCCCGGTCTACAATGAGCAGTTCTTC.

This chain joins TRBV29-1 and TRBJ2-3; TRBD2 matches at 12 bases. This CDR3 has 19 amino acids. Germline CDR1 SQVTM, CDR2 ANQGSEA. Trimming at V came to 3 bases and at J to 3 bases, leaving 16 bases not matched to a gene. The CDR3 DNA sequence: TGCAGCGTTGATGCCCCTAGCGGGAGGGGACATAGGGGGACAGATACGCAGTATTTT. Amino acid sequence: CSVDAPSGRGHRGTDTQYF.

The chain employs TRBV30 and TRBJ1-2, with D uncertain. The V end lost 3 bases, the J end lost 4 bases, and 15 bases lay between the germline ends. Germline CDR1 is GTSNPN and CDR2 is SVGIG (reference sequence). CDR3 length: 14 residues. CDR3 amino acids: CAWSPVKPLYGYTF. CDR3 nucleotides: TGTGCCTGGAGCCCAGTTAAACCTCTCTATGGCTACACCTTC.

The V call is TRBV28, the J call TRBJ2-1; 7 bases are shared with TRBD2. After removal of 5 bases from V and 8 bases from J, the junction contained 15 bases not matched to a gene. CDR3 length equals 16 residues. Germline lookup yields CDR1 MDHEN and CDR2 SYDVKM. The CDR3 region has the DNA TGTGCCAGCAGTCAACCCTCGCAAGCGGGAAGGGATGAGCAGTTCTTC. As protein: CASSQPSQAGRDEQFF. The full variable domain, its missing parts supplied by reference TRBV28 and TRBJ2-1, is DVKVTQSSRYLVKRTGEKVFLECVQDMDHENMFWYRQDPGLGLRLIYFSYDVKMKEKGDIPEGYSVSREKKERFSLILESASTNQTSMYLCASSQPSQAGRDEQFFGPGTRLTVL.

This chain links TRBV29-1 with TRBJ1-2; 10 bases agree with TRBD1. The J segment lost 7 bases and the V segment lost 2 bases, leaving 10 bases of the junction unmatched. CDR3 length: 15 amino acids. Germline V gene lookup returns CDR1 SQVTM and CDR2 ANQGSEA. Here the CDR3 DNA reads TGCAGCGTTGAATCATCCCCGGGACAGGGGTCTGGCTACACCTTC. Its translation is CSVESSPGQGSGYTF. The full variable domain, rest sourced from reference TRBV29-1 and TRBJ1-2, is SAVISQKPSRDICQRGTSLTIQCQVDSQVTMMFWYRQQPGQSLTLIATANQGSEATYESGFVIDKFPISRPNLTFSTLTVSNMSPEDSSIYLCSVESSPGQGSGYTFGSGTRLTVV.